These T cell receptor beta chains were read from a single sample in a study of T-cell memory formation after mild COVID-19. MiXCR was run by TCRdb on the 5' RACE reads, yielding one entry per CDR3 protein. Here the sample spans around 390,000 distinct CDR3 sequences, roughly 15% being singletons. Sequenced sample: PBMCs or a T cell subset sorted from them (not recorded which). These TCRs come from a young man who had mild COVID-19 (a few samples of this study predate the infection). Cell type and time point are not known. Both conserved end residues are part of each CDR3. Expanded clones are given a class, and other clones once, few, many or no size at all.

J gene,V gene,clone size,CDR3 protein
TRBJ2-3,TRBV3-1,NA,CASSPGSPTDTQYF
TRBJ2-3,TRBV7-3,NA,CASSPFAGGSTDTQYF
TRBJ1-2,TRBV30,once,CAWSGGNYGYTF
TRBJ2-2,TRBV12-3/TRBV12-4,many,CASSFGVGELFF
TRBJ2-3,TRBV7-3,many,CASSPGTDTQYF
TRBJ2-5,TRBV5-1,few,CASSLEPGSQETQYF
TRBJ1-3,TRBV4-1,few,CASSPLGSRNTIYF
TRBJ1-1,TRBV3-2,NA,CASSLEFLNTEAFF
TRBJ2-5,TRBV4-3,many,CASSQGTYQETQYF
TRBJ2-3,TRBV9,few,CASSADPSTDTQYF
TRBJ2-1,TRBV28,NA,CASSLPARYNEQFF
TRBJ2-6,TRBV7-2,few,CASSPVGTNSGANVLTF
TRBJ1-2,TRBV7-2,few,CASSLVKGNGYTF
TRBJ1-3,TRBV12-3/TRBV12-4,NA,CASSQGAGNTIYF
TRBJ2-1,TRBV4-1,NA,CASSQATGGSYNEQFF
TRBJ2-3,TRBV6-5,NA,CASSKRDRATDTQYF
TRBJ2-5,TRBV7-9,few,CASSARDRSAETQYF
TRBJ2-5,TRBV6-5,NA,CASSLTGTQYF
TRBJ2-7,TRBV27,few,CASRVAGGPYEQYF
TRBJ2-7,TRBV9,NA,CASSVGIPGAGEQYF
TRBJ2-3,TRBV5-1,few,CASSGGQGVTWDTQYF
TRBJ2-7,TRBV12-3/TRBV12-4,NA,CASSLGGQGPRQYF
TRBJ1-1,TRBV4-3,few,CASSQEIQGAGTEAFF
TRBJ1-1,TRBV7-2,NA,CASSLLSGDTEAFF
TRBJ1-2,TRBV20-1,NA,CSARSGQGYGYTF
TRBJ1-3,TRBV3-1,NA,CASSQSGGNTIYF
TRBJ2-3,TRBV7-9,few,CASSLKWNTQYF
TRBJ2-3,TRBV5-1,many,CASSLGQGMGTDTQYF
TRBJ1-5,TRBV6-2/TRBV6-3,few,CASSRDRVGNQPQHF
TRBJ1-6,TRBV18,few,CASSPGPSPNSPLHF
TRBJ2-3,TRBV7-2,NA,CASSRDRASTDTQYF
TRBJ1-5,TRBV7-8,NA,CASSYRGTGDPSNQPQHF
TRBJ2-5,TRBV20-1,few,CSAPTADRGSPETQYF